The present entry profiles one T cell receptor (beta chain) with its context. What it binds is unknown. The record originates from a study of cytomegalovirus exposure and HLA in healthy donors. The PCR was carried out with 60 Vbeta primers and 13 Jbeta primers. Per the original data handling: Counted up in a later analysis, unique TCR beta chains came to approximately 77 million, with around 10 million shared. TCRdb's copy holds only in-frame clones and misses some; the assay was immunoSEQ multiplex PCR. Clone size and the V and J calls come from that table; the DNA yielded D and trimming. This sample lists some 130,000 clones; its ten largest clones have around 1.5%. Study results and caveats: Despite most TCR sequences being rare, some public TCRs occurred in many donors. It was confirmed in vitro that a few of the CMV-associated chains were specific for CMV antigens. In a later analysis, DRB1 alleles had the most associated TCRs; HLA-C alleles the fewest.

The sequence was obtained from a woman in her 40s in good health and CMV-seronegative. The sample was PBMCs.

The chain's CDR3 is CASRRGQGTRYEQYF. CDR3 nucleotides: TGTGCCAGCAGAAGAGGACAGGGGACGAGATACGAGCAGTACTTC. The V and J genes are TRBV2 and TRBJ2-7, with 9 bases aligning to TRBD1. V lost 6 bases to trimming and J lost 4 bases; unmatched junction nucleotides: 10. There are 15 residues in the CDR3. The germline gives CDR1 SNHLY, CDR2 FYNNEI.